This section outlines one T cell receptor (beta chain) sequence together with its context. The CDR3 is 13 residues long. Germline V gene lookup returns CDR1 MNHEY and CDR2 SVGAGI. V shed 6 bases, J shed 7 bases, and the junction held 9 bases outside the gene matches. These data belong to a study of T cell responses to AZD1222 COVID-19 vaccine. Libraries were prepared by immunoSEQ multiplex PCR; TCRdb keeps only in-frame clonotypes and omits some of them. The sample has roughly 100,000 clones; about 94% are singletons. This chain connects TRBV6-5 to TRBJ2-7; 7 nucleotides match TRBD1. This receptor was taken from an adult in good health. The sequences come from peripheral blood, collected on day 0 of AZD1222 vaccination. CDR3 coding DNA: TGTGCCAGCAGGTTGGACAGGAAGGCTGAGCAGTACTTC. It codes for CASRLDRKAEQYF.